These 13 T cell receptor beta chains share one sample of origin, sequenced in a study of cytomegalovirus exposure and HLA in healthy donors. The table came from immunoSEQ multiplex PCR; TCRdb's copy has only in-frame clones and leaves some out. The sample shows about 130,000 clones, about 88% of them seen only once. Source material: PBMCs. These receptors were taken from a woman aged 18-29 years in good health and CMV-seronegative.

The J gene is TRBJ1-2, the V gene TRBV6-5; D call uncertain. The CDR3 is 14 residues long. Germline assignment: CDR1 MNHEY and CDR2 SVGAGI. V was cut by 6 bases and J by 1 base, with 12 bases left in between. The CDR3 region has the DNA TGTGCCAGCAGGCGGGGAGATTTTAACTATGGCTACACCTTC. Encoded protein: CASRRGDFNYGYTF.

V gene TRBV7-6 combines with J gene TRBJ2-7; weak D call: TRBD1 (5 bases). Germline CDR1 SGHVS, CDR2 FNYEAQ. V lost 1 base and J lost 4, with 23 bases in between. This CDR3 spans 18 amino acids. DNA of the CDR3: TGTGCCAGCAGCTTAGAGTTGACAACGTCAGGGTTTTGGTACGAGCAGTACTTC. Translated: CASSLELTTSGFWYEQYF.

This chain connects TRBV5-6 to TRBJ1-2, with 7 bases fitting TRBD1. Germline V gene lookup returns CDR1 SGHDT and CDR2 YYEEEE. The length of the CDR3 is 15 residues. V lost 7 bases, J lost 4 bases, and 13 bases stayed unmatched. For the CDR3, the DNA is TGTGCCAGCTCGACACGACAGGGTTGGAGCTATGGCTACACCTTC. It specifies CASSTRQGWSYGYTF.

This clone was observed a few times. This chain connects TRBV5-1 to TRBJ1-1; D not certain. This CDR3 is built from 15 residues. Germline loops: CDR1 SGHRS, CDR2 YFSETQ. V was trimmed by 4 bases and J by 1 base, leaving 14 bases between them. CDR3 sequence (DNA): TGCGCCAGCAGCCCCACTGAGGGTGGGAACACTGAAGCTTTCTTT. It yields the protein CASSPTEGGNTEAFF.

The chain has TRBV6-5 and TRBJ1-1, with D possibly TRBD1 on 5 matching bases. V dropped 5 bases and J dropped 7 bases, with 20 bases sitting between them. The length of the CDR3 is 15 residues. The V gene's germline CDR1 is MNHEY and CDR2 SVGAGI. The CDR3 region is CASSLRRWGRVEAFF. Written as DNA, the CDR3 is TGTGCCAGCAGTCTCAGACGTTGGGGCAGAGTTGAAGCTTTCTTT.

This rearrangement joins TRBV14 to TRBJ2-7, with D possibly matching TRBD2 (5 bases). Trimming took off 5 bases at V and 6 bases at J, with 11 bases between the two ends. Germline CDR1 and CDR2: SGHDN and FVKESK. The length of the CDR3 is 12 residues. CDR3 coding DNA: TGTGCCAGCAGCTCGGGGTATGGCGAGCAGTACTTC. Its protein product is CASSSGYGEQYF. Full variable domain (rest looked up from reference TRBV14 and TRBJ2-7): EAGVTQFPSHSVIEKGQTVTLRCDPISGHDNLYWYRRVMGKEIKFLLHFVKESKQDESGMPNNRFLAERTGGTYSTLKVQPAELEDSGVYFCASSSGYGEQYFGPGTRLTVT.

This clone was seen a single time. This chain connects TRBV15 to TRBJ1-4; no clear D gene. With 2 bases removed from V and 14 bases from J, the gap between germline ends came to 9 bases. Germline lookup yields CDR1 LNHNV and CDR2 YYDKDF (reference sequence). The CDR3 is 11 residues long. CDR3: CATSRREGLFF. The DNA of the CDR3 is TGTGCCACCAGCAGAAGGGAGGGTCTGTTTTTT.

The chain has TRBV18 and TRBJ1-6; D perhaps matches TRBD1 (5 bases). The germline V gene has CDR1 KGHSH and CDR2 LQKENI. This CDR3 has 14 residues. The V and J ends lost 3 bases and 7 bases respectively, with 10 bases between them. The CDR3 bases are TGTGCCAGCTCACCTGACAGACGAAATTCACCCCTCCACTTT. Translating gives CASSPDRRNSPLHF.

The V gene is TRBV7-2, the J gene TRBJ1-2; no clear D gene. The CDR3 spans 14 residues. Germline CDR1 and CDR2: SGHTA and FQGNSA. V dropped 4 bases and J dropped 5 bases, with 14 bases sitting between them. The CDR3 sequence is CASSWGENLYGYTF. The CDR3 DNA reads TGTGCCAGCAGCTGGGGAGAGAATTTATATGGCTACACCTTC.

The chain has TRBV11-1 and TRBJ2-1; unclear D gene. V was clipped by 1 base and J by 2 bases, with 6 bases between them. CDR3 length equals 14 residues. Per the germline V gene, CDR1 is SGHAT and CDR2 is FQDESV (reference sequence). The DNA of the CDR3 is TGTGCCAGCAGCTTAGGTAGTACCTACAATGAGCAGTTCTTC. This codes for CASSLGSTYNEQFF.

The chain carries TRBV9 and TRBJ2-1, with a weak D call TRBD2 (6 bases). The length of the CDR3 is 15 residues. The germline CDR1 and CDR2 sequences are SGDLS and YYNGEE. V lost 5 bases and J 0 bases, leaving 12 bases between the germline ends. CDR3 loop: CASSGGVVSYNEQFF. CDR3 nucleotides: TGTGCCAGCAGTGGCGGGGTCGTCTCCTACAATGAGCAGTTCTTC. Full variable domain (outside the CDR3, taken from reference TRBV9 and TRBJ2-1): DSGVTQTPKHLITATGQRVTLRCSPRSGDLSVYWYQQSLDQGLQFLIQYYNGEERAKGNILERFSAQQFPDLHSELNLSSLELGDSALYFCASSGGVVSYNEQFFGPGTRLTVL.

The CDR3 DNA sequence: TGTGCCAGCAGCTTAGATTATGGGGGCCGAGGAGGTGGCTACACCTTC. Translating it yields CASSLDYGGRGGGYTF. This chain connects TRBV7-2 to TRBJ1-2; TRBD1 might be the D (6 bases). V was trimmed by 1 base and J by 7 bases, leaving 19 bases between them. Germline assignment: CDR1 SGHTA and CDR2 FQGNSA. CDR3 length: 16 amino acids.

The CDR3 coding sequence is TGTGCCAGTAGTCCCACCCCTGGGACAGGGTGGACAGATACGCAGTATTTT. Its protein product is CASSPTPGTGWTDTQYF. J is TRBJ2-3 and V is TRBV19, with 9 nucleotides matching TRBD1. The CDR3 spans 17 residues. The V segment lost 5 bases and the J segment 3 bases; nucleotides outside the gene matches: 12. Per germline, CDR1 LNHDA and CDR2 SQIVND (reference sequence).